These 21 T cell receptor beta chains were sequenced from one sample in a study of identical twins (dated by TCRdb to about 2016). To prepare the library, 5' RACE was applied. TCRdb names Illumina HiSeq 2000 as the instrument used. TCRdb ran its own pipeline on the public reads, namely fastp trimming at Q25 and MiXCR clone calling, and kept in-frame beta chains. Each entry is one CDR3 protein sequence, shown with its most common DNA and genes. The sample records some 730,000 distinct CDR3 sequences, around a sixth of which are singletons. Of the sample, over 10% is held by the ten largest clones. Another study also made use of these data, one on T cells expressing NK-cell markers.

Material: PBMCs. All receptors come from a woman under 30 in good health.

This clonotype has just a few counts. This chain joins TRBV6-2 or TRBV6-3 and TRBJ1-1, with D unclear. Germline values: CDR1 MNHEY, CDR2 SVGEGT. V lost 4 bases and J lost 2, with 8 bases in between. This CDR3 is 13 amino acids long. The CDR3, as DNA: TGTGCCAGCAGTTCCCTGATCAACACTGAAGCTTTCTTT. The encoded protein is CASSSLINTEAFF.

This clonotype has a handful of counts. The V gene is TRBV15, the J gene TRBJ1-2; no clear D. Germline loops: CDR1 LNHNV, CDR2 YYDKDF (reference sequence). The CDR3 runs to 15 residues. The ends were cut back, 3 bases at V and 8 bases at J, with 19 bases in the middle. CDR3 DNA sequence: TGTGCCACCAGCAGGGTGGGCAGTTCTTCACTGGGCTACACCTTC. Encoded protein: CATSRVGSSSLGYTF.

The chain uses TRBV5-1 and TRBJ1-1; D uncertain. This CDR3 region has 15 residues. The V end lost 4 bases, the J end lost 0 bases, and 13 bases lay between the germline ends. From germline, CDR1 is SGHRS and CDR2 YFSETQ. In nucleotides, the CDR3 is TGCGCCAGCAGCGCCCGCCGGGCCATGAACACTGAAGCTTTCTTT. Amino acids: CASSARRAMNTEAFF.

This clonotype has more than one count but fewer than ten. This chain joins TRBV9 and TRBJ2-1; either TRBD1 or TRBD2 may fit D (5 bases each). Germline V lookup: CDR1 SGDLS, CDR2 YYNGEE. V was clipped by 0 bases and J by 6 bases, with 13 bases between them. CDR3 size: 15 residues. In DNA, the CDR3 is TGTGCCAGCAGCGTAGCTGGGGACCGGTCCAATGAGCAGTTCTTC. This encodes CASSVAGDRSNEQFF.

The chain employs TRBV29-1 and TRBJ2-3; D gene ambiguous. The V gene lost 3 bases and the J gene lost 1 base, with 11 bases spanning the gap. There are 14 residues in the CDR3. Germline CDR1 SQVTM, CDR2 ANQGSEA. In DNA form, the CDR3 reads TGCAGCGTTGACGACCTTACGGGCACAGATACGCAGTATTTT. Protein sequence: CSVDDLTGTDTQYF.

The chain joins TRBV6-1 to TRBJ1-1, with D unresolved. V lost 7 bases to trimming and J lost 0 bases, with 15 bases between them. The CDR3 spans 15 residues. Germline V lookup: CDR1 MNHNS, CDR2 SASEGT. The CDR3 coding sequence is TGTGCCAGCAATCCCAGCGGACGGGTGAACACTGAAGCTTTCTTT. Translating gives CASNPSGRVNTEAFF.

This clonotype was detected a few times. The chain has TRBV7-6 and TRBJ2-2; 7 nucleotides agree with TRBD2. Losses at the gene ends were 5 bases for V and 2 bases for J; bases not matched to a gene: 11. Germline lookup yields CDR1 SGHVS and CDR2 FNYEAQ. There are 17 residues in the CDR3. The CDR3 region has the DNA TGTGCCAGCAGCGATAGAAAGAGCGGGGCAAACACCGGGGAGCTGTTTTTT. Translation: CASSDRKSGANTGELFF.

This clonotype has more than one count but fewer than ten. J is TRBJ1-2 and V is TRBV7-9; D remains ambiguous. In germline, CDR1 is SEHNR, CDR2 FQNEAQ (reference sequence). V was cut by 4 bases and J by 3 bases, with 12 bases left in between. There are 14 residues in the CDR3. Written as DNA, the CDR3 is TGTGCCAGCAGCTCCTTGAGGGCCCACTATGGCTACACCTTC. As protein: CASSSLRAHYGYTF.

The rearrangement links TRBV7-9 to TRBJ2-1, with 7 nucleotides matching TRBD2. V trimming: 2 bases; J trimming: 9 bases; junction bases outside the gene matches: 16. Germline CDR1 SEHNR, CDR2 FQNEAQ (reference sequence). The CDR3 runs 17 residues. The CDR3 nucleotides are TGTGCCAGCAGCTTATCCCTCAGGACGTCGGGAGGTGGTGAGCAGTTCTTC. It encodes CASSLSLRTSGGGEQFF.

This clonotype was counted only a few times. The J gene is TRBJ2-7, the V gene TRBV20-1, with unresolved D. V lost 5 bases, J lost 3 bases, and 5 bases lay in between. The germline CDR1 and CDR2 sequences are DFQATT and SNEGSKA (reference sequence). The CDR3 has 10 amino acids. Here the CDR3 reads CSALNYEQYF. DNA for the CDR3: TGCAGTGCTCTAAACTACGAGCAGTACTTC.

There are a few counts of this clonotype. This chain joins TRBV12-3 or TRBV12-4 and TRBJ2-1; 10 bases line up with TRBD2. V lost 5 bases and J lost 4; bases outside the gene matches: 14. The CDR3 is 18 amino acids. DNA for the CDR3: TGTGCCAGCAGTCTGCGTTCTAGCGGGAGTGGGACATACAATGAGCAGTTCTTC. Its protein is CASSLRSSGSGTYNEQFF.

In its sample, this clonotype was seen a few times. The chain has TRBV5-1 and TRBJ2-7; tentative D call: TRBD1 (6 bases). The CDR3 is 17 amino acids. V was pared by 6 bases and J by 3 bases, with 25 bases between. Germline V CDR1 and CDR2: SGHRS, YFSETQ. The CDR3 loop reads CASTQMAWDKPYYEQYF. As DNA, the CDR3 is TGCGCCAGCACCCAAATGGCGTGGGACAAACCCTACTACGAGCAGTACTTC.

This clonotype was counted a single time. The chain has TRBV15 and TRBJ1-1, with D possibly matching TRBD1 (6 bases). This CDR3 has 14 amino acids. Trimming removed 5 bases from V and 1 base from J, with 11 bases in between. Germline values: CDR1 LNHNV, CDR2 YYDKDF (reference sequence). For the CDR3, the DNA is TGTGCCACCAGCGTGAGGGGGGAGAACACTGAAGCTTTCTTT. It codes for CATSVRGENTEAFF.

The chain joins TRBV6-1 to TRBJ2-3; tentatively, D is TRBD2 (6 bases). V shed 3 bases and J shed 5 bases, with 12 bases lying between them. This CDR3 is built from 14 residues. In germline, CDR1 is MNHNS, CDR2 SASEGT. The chain's CDR3 is CASSDRASVDTQYF. The CDR3 bases are TGTGCCAGCAGTGATCGGGCTAGCGTAGATACGCAGTATTTT.

This chain connects TRBV19 to TRBJ2-1; 7 positions match TRBD1. This CDR3 is built from 16 residues. Germline CDR1 LNHDA, CDR2 SQIVND (reference sequence). J gave up 2 bases and V 4 bases, and 8 bases lay outside the gene matches. The CDR3, as DNA: TGTGCCAGTAGTAGCTGGACAGGCGCCACCTACAATGAGCAGTTCTTC. It is translated as CASSSWTGATYNEQFF.

Many counts were recorded for this clonotype. V and J are TRBV12-3 or TRBV12-4 and TRBJ2-7; 8 nucleotides agree with TRBD2. CDR3 length equals 15 residues. Trimming at V came to 3 bases and at J to 2 bases, leaving 6 bases not matched to a gene. CDR3 coding DNA: TGTGCCAGCAGTTTTTTCCGGGAGGGGGCCTACGAGCAGTACTTC. Its translation: CASSFFREGAYEQYF.

V is TRBV29-1 and J is TRBJ1-2; D ambiguous. Germline lookup yields CDR1 SQVTM and CDR2 ANQGSEA. The CDR3 loop spans 12 amino acids. The germline V and J ends were trimmed by 6 bases and 5 bases, with 13 bases remaining between them. The CDR3 loop is CSVGSPLYGYTF. Written as DNA, the CDR3 is TGCAGCGTCGGTTCGCCGCTTTATGGCTACACCTTC.

The chain is built from TRBV12-3 or TRBV12-4 and TRBJ2-2; D unresolved. This CDR3 contains 15 residues. Trimming removed 3 bases from V and 1 base from J, with 9 bases in between. The chain's CDR3 is CASSFEAENTGELFF. As DNA, the CDR3 is TGTGCCAGCAGTTTTGAGGCGGAGAACACCGGGGAGCTGTTTTTT.

This clonotype was seen only a few times. This chain uses TRBV7-9 with TRBJ2-7; the match to TRBD1 covers 8 bases. V lost 0 bases and J lost 4; bases outside the gene matches: 5. CDR1 and CDR2 from the germline V gene are SEHNR and FQNEAQ (reference sequence). This CDR3 contains 15 residues. The CDR3 bases are TGTGCCAGCAGCTTAGCGGACAGGGAAGGTTACGAGCAGTACTTC. The encoded protein is CASSLADREGYEQYF.

This clonotype has more than one count but fewer than ten. The chain uses TRBV6-5 and TRBJ1-2; D uncertain. Trimming pared 0 bases from V and 2 bases from J, leaving 7 bases between. The CDR3 spans 14 residues. Germline-derived CDR1 and CDR2 are MNHEY and SVGAGI. The CDR3 is CASSYSLQNYGYTF. CDR3 sequence (DNA): TGTGCCAGCAGTTACTCGCTACAGAACTATGGCTACACCTTC.

In its sample, this clonotype was seen a few times. The chain has TRBV7-6 and TRBJ2-7; a weak D match, TRBD2 (6 bases). The CDR3 loop spans 13 amino acids. V gave up 6 bases and J gave up 0 bases, with 9 bases separating them. Germline assignment: CDR1 SGHVS and CDR2 FNYEAQ. The CDR3 reads CASRSGFSYEQYF. DNA for the CDR3: TGTGCCAGCAGGAGCGGGTTCTCCTACGAGCAGTACTTC.